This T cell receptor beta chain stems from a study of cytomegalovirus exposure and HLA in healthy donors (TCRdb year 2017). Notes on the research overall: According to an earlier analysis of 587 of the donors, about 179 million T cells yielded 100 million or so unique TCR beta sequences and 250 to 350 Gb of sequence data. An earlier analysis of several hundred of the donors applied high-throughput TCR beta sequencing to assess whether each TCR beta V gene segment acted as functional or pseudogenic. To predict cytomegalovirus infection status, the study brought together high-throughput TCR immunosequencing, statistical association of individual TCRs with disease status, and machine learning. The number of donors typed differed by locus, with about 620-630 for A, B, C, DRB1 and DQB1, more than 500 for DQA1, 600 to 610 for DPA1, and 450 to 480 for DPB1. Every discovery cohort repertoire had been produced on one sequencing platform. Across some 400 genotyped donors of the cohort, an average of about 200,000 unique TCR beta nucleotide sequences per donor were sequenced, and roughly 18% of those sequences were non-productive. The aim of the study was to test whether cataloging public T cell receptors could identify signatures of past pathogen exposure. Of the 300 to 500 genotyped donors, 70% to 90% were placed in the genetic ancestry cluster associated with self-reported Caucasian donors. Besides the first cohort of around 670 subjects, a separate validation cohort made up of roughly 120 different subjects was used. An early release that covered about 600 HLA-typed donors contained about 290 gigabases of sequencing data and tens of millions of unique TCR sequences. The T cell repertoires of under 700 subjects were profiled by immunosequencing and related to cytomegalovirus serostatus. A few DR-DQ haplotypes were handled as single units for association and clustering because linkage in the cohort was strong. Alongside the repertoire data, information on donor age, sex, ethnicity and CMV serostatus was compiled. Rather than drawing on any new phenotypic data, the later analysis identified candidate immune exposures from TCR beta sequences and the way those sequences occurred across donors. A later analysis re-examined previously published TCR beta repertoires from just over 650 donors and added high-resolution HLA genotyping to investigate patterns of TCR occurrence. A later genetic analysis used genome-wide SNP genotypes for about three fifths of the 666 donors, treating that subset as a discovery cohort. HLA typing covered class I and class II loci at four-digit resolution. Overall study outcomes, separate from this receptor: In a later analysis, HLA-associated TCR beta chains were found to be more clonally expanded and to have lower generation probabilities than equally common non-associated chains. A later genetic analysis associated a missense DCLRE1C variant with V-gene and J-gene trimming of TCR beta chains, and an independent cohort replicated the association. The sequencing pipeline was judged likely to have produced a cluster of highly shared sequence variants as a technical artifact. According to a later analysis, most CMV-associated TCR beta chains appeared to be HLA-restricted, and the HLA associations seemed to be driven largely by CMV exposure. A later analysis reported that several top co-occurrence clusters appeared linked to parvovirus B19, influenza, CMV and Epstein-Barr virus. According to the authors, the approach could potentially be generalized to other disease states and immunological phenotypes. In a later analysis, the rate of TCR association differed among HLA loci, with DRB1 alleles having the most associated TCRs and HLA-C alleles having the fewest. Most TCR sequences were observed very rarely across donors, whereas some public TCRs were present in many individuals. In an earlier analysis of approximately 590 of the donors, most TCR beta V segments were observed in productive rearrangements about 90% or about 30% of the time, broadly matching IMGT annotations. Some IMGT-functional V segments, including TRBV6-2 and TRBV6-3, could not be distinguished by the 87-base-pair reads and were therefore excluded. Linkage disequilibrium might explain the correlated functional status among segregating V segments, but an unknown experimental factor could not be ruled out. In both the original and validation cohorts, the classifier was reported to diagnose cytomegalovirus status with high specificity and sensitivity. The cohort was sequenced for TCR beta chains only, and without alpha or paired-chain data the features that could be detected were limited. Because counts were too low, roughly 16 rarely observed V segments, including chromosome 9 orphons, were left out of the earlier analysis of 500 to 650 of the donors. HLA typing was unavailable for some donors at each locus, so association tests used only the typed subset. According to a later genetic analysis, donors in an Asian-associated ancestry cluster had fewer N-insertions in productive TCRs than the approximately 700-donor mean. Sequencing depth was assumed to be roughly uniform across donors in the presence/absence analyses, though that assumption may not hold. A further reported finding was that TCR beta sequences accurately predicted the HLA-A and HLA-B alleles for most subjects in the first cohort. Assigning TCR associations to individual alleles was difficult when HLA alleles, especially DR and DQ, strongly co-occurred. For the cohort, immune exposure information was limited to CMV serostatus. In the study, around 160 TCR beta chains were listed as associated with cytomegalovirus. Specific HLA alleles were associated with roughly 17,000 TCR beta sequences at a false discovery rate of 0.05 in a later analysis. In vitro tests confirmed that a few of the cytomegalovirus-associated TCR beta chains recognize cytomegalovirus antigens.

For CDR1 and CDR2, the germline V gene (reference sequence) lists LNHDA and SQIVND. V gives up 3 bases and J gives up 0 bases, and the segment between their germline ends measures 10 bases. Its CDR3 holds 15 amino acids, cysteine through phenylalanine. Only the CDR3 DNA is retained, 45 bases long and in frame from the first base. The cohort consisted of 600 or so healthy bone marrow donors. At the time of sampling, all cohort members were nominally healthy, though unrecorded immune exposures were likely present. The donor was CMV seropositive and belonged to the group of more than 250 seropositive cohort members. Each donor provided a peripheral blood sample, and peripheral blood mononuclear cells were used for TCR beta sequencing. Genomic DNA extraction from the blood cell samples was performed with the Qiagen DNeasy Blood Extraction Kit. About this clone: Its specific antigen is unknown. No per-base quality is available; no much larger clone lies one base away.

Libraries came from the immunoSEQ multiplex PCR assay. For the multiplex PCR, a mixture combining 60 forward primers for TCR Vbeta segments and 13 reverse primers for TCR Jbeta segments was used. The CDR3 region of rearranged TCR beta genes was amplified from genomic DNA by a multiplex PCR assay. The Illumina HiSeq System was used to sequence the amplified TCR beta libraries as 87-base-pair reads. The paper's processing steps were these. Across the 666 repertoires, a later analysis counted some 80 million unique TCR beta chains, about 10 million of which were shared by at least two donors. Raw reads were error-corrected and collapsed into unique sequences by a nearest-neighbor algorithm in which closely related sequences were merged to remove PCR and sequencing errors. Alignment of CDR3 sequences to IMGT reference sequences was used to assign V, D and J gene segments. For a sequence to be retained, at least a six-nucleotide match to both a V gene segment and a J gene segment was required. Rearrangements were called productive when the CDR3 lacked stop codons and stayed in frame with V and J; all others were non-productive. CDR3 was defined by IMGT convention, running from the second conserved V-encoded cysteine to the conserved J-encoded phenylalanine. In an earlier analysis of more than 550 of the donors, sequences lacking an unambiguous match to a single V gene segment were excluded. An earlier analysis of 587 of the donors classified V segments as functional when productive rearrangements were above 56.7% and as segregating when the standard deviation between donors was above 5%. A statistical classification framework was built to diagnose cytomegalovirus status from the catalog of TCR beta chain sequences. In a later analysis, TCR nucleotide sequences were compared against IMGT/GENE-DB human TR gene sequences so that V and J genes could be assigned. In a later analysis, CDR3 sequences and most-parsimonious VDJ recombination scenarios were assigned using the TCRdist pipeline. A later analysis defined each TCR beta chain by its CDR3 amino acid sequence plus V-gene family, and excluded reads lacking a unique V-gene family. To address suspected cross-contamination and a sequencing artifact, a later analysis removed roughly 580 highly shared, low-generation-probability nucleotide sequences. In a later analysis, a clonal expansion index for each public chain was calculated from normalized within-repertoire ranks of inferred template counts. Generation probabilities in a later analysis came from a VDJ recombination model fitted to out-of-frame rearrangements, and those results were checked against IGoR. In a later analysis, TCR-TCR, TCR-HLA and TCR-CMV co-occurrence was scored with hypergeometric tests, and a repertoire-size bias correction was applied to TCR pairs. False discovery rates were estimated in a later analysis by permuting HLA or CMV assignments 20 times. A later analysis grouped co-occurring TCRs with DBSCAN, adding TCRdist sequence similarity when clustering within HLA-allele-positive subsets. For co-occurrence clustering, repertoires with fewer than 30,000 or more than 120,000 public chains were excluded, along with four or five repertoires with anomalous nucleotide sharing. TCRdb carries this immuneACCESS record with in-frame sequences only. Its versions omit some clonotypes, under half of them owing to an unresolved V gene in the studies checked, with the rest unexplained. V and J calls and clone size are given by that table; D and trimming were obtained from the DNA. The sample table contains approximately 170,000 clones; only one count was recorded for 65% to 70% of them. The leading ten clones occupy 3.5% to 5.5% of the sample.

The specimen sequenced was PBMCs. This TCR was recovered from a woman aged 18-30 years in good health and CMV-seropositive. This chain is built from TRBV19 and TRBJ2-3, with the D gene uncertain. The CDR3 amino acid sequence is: CASSISRSSTDTQYF. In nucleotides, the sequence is TGTGCCAGTAGTATCTCGCGGTCGAGCACAGATACGCAGTATTTT.